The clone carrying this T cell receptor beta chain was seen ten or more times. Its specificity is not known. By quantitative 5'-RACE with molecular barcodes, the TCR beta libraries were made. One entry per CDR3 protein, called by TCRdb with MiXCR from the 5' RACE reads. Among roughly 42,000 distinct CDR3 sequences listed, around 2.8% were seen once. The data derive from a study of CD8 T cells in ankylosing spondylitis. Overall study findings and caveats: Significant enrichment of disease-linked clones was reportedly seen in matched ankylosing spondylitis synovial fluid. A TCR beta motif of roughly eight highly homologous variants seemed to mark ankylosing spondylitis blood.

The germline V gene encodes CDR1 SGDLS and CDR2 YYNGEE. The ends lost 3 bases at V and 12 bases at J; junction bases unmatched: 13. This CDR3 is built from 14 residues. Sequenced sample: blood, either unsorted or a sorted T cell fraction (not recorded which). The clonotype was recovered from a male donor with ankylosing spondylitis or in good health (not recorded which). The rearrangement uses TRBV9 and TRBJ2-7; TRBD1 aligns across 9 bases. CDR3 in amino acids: CASSDRDRVSLLYF. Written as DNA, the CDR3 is TGTGCCAGCAGCGACCGGGACAGGGTATCTCTGCTGTACTTC.